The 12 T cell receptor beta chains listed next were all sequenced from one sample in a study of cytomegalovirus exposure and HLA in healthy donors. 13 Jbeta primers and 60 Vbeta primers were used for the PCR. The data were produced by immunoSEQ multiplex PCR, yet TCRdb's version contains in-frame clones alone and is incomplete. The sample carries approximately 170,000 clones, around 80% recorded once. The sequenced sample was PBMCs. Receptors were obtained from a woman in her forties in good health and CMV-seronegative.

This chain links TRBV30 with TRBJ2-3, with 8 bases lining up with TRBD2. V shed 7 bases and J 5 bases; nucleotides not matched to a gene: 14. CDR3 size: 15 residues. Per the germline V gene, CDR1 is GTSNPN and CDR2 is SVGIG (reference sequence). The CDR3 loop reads CAYKKRELNRDTQYF. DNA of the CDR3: TGTGCCTACAAAAAGCGGGAGTTGAATAGAGATACGCAGTATTTT.

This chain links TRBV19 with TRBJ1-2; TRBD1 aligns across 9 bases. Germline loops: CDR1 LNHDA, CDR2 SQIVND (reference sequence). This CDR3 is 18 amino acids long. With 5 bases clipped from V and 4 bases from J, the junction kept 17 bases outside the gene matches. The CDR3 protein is CASSLPTGTGKGSYGYTF. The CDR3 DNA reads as TGTGCCAGTAGTCTTCCCACCGGGACAGGGAAGGGAAGCTATGGCTACACCTTC. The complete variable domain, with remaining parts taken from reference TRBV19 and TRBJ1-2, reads DGGITQSPKYLFRKEGQNVTLSCEQNLNHDAMYWYRQDPGQGLRLIYYSQIVNDFQKGDIAEGYSVSREKKESFPLTVTSAQKNPTAFYLCASSLPTGTGKGSYGYTFGSGTRLTVV.

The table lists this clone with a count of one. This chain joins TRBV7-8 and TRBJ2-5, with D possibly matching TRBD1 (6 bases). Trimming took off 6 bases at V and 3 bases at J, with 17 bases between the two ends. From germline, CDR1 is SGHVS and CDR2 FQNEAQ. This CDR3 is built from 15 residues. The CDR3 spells CASRKGHRGEETQYF. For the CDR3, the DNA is TGTGCCAGCAGAAAGGGACACCGAGGGGAAGAGACCCAGTACTTC.

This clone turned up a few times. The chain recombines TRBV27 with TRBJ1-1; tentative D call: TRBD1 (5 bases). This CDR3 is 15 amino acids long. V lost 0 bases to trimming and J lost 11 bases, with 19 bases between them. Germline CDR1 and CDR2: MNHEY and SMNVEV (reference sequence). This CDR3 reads CASSLSGEGLRRAFF. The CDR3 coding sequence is TGTGCCAGCAGTTTATCGGGGGAGGGGCTGCGACGGGCTTTCTTT.

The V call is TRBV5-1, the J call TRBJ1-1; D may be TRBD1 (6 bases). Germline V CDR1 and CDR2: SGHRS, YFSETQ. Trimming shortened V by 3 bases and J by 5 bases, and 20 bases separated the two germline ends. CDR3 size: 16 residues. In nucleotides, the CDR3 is TGCGCCAGCAGCTGGAAACCCGGGGGGGCCGGGACTGAAGCTTTCTTT. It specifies CASSWKPGGAGTEAFF. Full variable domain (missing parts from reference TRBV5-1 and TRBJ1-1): KAGVTQTPRYLIKTRGQQVTLSCSPISGHRSVSWYQQTPGQGLQFLFEYFSETQRNKGNFPGRFSGRQFSNSRSEMNVSTLELGDSALYLCASSWKPGGAGTEAFFGQGTRLTVV.

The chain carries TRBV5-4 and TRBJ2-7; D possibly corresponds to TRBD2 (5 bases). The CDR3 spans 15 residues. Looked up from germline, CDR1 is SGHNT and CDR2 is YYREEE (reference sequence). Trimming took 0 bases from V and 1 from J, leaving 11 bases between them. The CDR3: CASSLDAGPSYEQYF. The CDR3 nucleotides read TGTGCCAGCAGCTTGGATGCGGGCCCTTCCTACGAGCAGTACTTC.

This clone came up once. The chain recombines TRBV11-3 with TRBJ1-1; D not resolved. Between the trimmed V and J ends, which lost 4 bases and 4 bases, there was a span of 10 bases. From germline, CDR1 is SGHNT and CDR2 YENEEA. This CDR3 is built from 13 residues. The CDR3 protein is CASSSEGGTEAFF. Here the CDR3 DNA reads TGTGCCAGCAGCTCGGAGGGTGGCACTGAAGCTTTCTTT. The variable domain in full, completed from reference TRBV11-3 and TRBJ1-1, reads EAGVVQSPRYKIIEKKQPVAFWCNPISGHNTLYWYLQNLGQGPELLIRYENEEAVDDSQLPKDRFSAERLKGVDSTLKIQPAELGDSAVYLCASSSEGGTEAFFGQGTRLTVV.

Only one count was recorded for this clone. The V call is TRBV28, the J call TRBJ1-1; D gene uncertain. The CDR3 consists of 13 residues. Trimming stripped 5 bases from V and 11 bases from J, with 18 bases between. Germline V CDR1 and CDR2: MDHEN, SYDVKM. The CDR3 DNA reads TGTGCCAGCAGTCGACCCGCGGGGTTGGGGGCTTTCTTT. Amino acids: CASSRPAGLGAFF. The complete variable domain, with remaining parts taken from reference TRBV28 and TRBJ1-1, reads DVKVTQSSRYLVKRTGEKVFLECVQDMDHENMFWYRQDPGLGLRLIYFSYDVKMKEKGDIPEGYSVSREKKERFSLILESASTNQTSMYLCASSRPAGLGAFFGQGTRLTVV.

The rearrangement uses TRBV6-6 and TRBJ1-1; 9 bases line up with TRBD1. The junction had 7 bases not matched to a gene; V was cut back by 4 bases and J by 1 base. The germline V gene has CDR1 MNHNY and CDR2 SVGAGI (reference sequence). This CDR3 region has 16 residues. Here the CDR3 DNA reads TGTGCCAGCAGTTGGGGGACAGGGACTAGGAACACTGAAGCTTTCTTT. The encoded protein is CASSWGTGTRNTEAFF.

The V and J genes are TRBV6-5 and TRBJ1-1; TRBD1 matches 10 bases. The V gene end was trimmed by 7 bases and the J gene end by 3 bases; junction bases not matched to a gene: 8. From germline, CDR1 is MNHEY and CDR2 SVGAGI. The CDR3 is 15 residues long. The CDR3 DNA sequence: TGTGCCAGCACCCTGACAGGGGGCGCGGACACTGAAGCTTTCTTT. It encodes CASTLTGGADTEAFF.

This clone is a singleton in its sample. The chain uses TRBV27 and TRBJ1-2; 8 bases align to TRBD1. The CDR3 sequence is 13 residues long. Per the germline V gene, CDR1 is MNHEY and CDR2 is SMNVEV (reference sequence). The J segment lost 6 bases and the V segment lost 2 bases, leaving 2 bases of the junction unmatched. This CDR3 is CASSLQGAHGYTF. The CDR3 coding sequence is TGTGCCAGCAGTTTACAGGGGGCTCATGGCTACACCTTC.

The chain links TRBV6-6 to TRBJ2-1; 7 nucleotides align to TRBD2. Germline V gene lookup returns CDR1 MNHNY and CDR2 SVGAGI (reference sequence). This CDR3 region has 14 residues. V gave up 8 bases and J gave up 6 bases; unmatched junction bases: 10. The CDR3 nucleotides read TGTGCCAGCGAGGAGGGCGGGAGACGCAATGAGCAGTTCTTC. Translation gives CASEEGGRRNEQFF.